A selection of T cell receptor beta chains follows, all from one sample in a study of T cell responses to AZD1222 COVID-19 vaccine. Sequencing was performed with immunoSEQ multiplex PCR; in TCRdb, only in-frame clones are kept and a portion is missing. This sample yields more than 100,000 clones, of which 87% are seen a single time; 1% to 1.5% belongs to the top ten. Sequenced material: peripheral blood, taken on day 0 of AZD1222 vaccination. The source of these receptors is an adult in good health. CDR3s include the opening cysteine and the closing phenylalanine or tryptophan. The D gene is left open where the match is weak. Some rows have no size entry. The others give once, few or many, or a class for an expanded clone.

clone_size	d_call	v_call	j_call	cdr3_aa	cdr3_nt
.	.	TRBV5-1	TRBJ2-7	CASSDTGSKIYEQYF	TGCGCCAGCAGCGATACCGGGTCCAAAATCTACGAGCAGTACTTC
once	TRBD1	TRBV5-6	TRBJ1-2	CASSVRGPGYTF	TGTGCCAGCAGCGTAAGGGGGCCTGGCTACACCTTC
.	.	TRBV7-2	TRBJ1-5	CASSPDSSNQPQHF	TGTGCCAGCAGCCCTGACAGTAGCAATCAGCCCCAGCATTTT
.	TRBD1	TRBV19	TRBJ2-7	CASSIAGTGRYEQYF	TGTGCCAGTAGTATAGCCGGGACAGGGCGCTACGAGCAGTACTTC
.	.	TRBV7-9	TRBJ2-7	CASSLGWTSYEQYF	TGTGCCAGCAGCTTAGGGTGGACTTCCTACGAGCAGTACTTC
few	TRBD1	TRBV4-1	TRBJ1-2	CASSQADRGYGYTF	TGCGCCAGCAGCCAAGCGGACAGGGGGTATGGCTACACCTTC
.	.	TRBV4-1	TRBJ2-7	CASSQTPYEQYF	TGCGCCAGCAGCCAGACCCCCTACGAGCAGTACTTC
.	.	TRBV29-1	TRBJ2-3	CSVEGGVADTQYF	TGCAGCGTTGAGGGGGGAGTCGCAGATACGCAGTATTTT
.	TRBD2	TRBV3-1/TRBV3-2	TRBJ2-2	CASSPLGGSELFF	TGTGCCAGCAGCCCCCTGGGGGGGAGTGAGCTGTTTTTT
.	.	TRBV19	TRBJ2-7	CASSTGTLSYEQYF	TGTGCCAGTAGTACAGGGACCCTCTCCTACGAGCAGTACTTC
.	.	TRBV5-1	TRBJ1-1	CASSLGKNTEAFF	TGCGCCAGCAGCTTGGGGAAGAACACTGAAGCTTTCTTT